This record looks at one T cell receptor beta chain sequence and its context. This specimen belongs to a study of blood T cell repertoires in COVID-19. Looking at the study overall: The study drew acute and convalescent COVID-19 samples from the United States, Italy and Spain. In each case, the material was cDNA or gDNA derived from T cells, B-cell-depleted T cells, or PBMCs.

TCRdb keeps only in-frame clones here, not all; method: immunoSEQ multiplex PCR. The sample consists of approximately 260,000 clones, nearly 90% of them appearing once. Material for sequencing was peripheral blood. The source of this sequence is a woman aged 55 to 70 with COVID-19, enrolled during active disease.

The chain's CDR3 is CATSRVTEANYGYTF. CDR3 DNA sequence: TGTGCCACCAGCAGAGTGACAGAAGCTAACTATGGCTACACCTTC. The chain combines TRBV15 with TRBJ1-2; D is perhaps TRBD1 (5 bases). Germline V gene sequence: CDR1 LNHNV, CDR2 YYDKDF (reference sequence). V was trimmed by 1 base and J by 0 bases, leaving 9 bases between them. The CDR3 is 15 residues long.